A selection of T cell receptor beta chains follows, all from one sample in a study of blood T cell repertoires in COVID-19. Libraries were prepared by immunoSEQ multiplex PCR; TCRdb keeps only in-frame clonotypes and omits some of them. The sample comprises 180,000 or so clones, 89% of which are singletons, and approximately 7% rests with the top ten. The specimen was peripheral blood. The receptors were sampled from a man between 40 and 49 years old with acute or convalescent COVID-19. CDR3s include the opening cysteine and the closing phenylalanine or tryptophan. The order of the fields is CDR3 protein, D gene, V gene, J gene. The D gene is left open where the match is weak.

cdr3_aa: CASGQGVAGNTIYF; d_call: TRBD1; v_call: TRBV6-5; j_call: TRBJ1-3
cdr3_aa: CASSGVRTGLTEAFF; d_call: TRBD1; v_call: TRBV25-1; j_call: TRBJ1-1
cdr3_aa: CASSSDRVGTQYF; d_call: TRBD1; v_call: TRBV7-2; j_call: TRBJ2-5
cdr3_aa: CASSDGQGYAEAFF; d_call: TRBD1; v_call: TRBV5-6; j_call: TRBJ1-1
cdr3_aa: CASSRRADTSPLHF; d_call: NA; v_call: TRBV5-8; j_call: TRBJ1-6
cdr3_aa: CASRGGAGRHEQYF; d_call: NA; v_call: TRBV2; j_call: TRBJ2-7
cdr3_aa: CASSLSHETQYF; d_call: NA; v_call: TRBV7-6; j_call: TRBJ2-5
cdr3_aa: CATSEGRGHTYEQYF; d_call: NA; v_call: TRBV24-1; j_call: TRBJ2-7
cdr3_aa: CASSPTGGGQPQHF; d_call: TRBD1; v_call: TRBV7-9; j_call: TRBJ1-5
cdr3_aa: CATSLGRDDEGYTF; d_call: NA; v_call: TRBV28; j_call: TRBJ1-2
cdr3_aa: CASSYPTGGVSYEQYF; d_call: NA; v_call: TRBV6-6; j_call: TRBJ2-7
cdr3_aa: CASSLGGGGETQYF; d_call: NA; v_call: TRBV7-2; j_call: TRBJ2-5
cdr3_aa: CASSRGEAQKLFF; d_call: NA; v_call: TRBV19; j_call: TRBJ1-4
cdr3_aa: CASSKDRNTEAFF; d_call: NA; v_call: TRBV14; j_call: TRBJ1-1
cdr3_aa: CASSQVFDRGGEKLFF; d_call: TRBD1; v_call: TRBV3-1/TRBV3-2; j_call: TRBJ1-4
cdr3_aa: CASSPRQGGGYTF; d_call: TRBD1; v_call: TRBV6-5; j_call: TRBJ1-2
cdr3_aa: CAISELETQYF; d_call: NA; v_call: TRBV10-3; j_call: TRBJ2-5
cdr3_aa: CASSATGGNSYNEQFF; d_call: TRBD1; v_call: TRBV6-1; j_call: TRBJ2-1
cdr3_aa: CASSQIGQEFYGYTF; d_call: TRBD1; v_call: TRBV3-1/TRBV3-2; j_call: TRBJ1-2
cdr3_aa: CASSSGLAGGYTDTQYF; d_call: TRBD2; v_call: TRBV5-4; j_call: TRBJ2-3
cdr3_aa: CASSIDVGGLTEAFF; d_call: TRBD1; v_call: TRBV19; j_call: TRBJ1-1
cdr3_aa: CASSPRGSYGYTF; d_call: NA; v_call: TRBV27; j_call: TRBJ1-2
cdr3_aa: CASGLGGYNEQFF; d_call: NA; v_call: TRBV12-5; j_call: TRBJ2-1
cdr3_aa: CASSFGRAYEQYF; d_call: NA; v_call: TRBV7-9; j_call: TRBJ2-7
cdr3_aa: CATRRENTGELFF; d_call: NA; v_call: TRBV6-5; j_call: TRBJ2-2
cdr3_aa: CSVASGGKAYEQYF; d_call: TRBD2; v_call: TRBV29-1; j_call: TRBJ2-7